The 7 T cell receptor beta chains below all came from one sample that was sequenced in a study of blood T cell repertoires in COVID-19. Some clones are missing from TCRdb's copy, which holds only in-frame ones; the method was immunoSEQ multiplex PCR. The profile shows 160,000 or so clones, around 83% of them singletons. The sample consisted of peripheral blood. These receptors all come from a human donor in a cohort sampled during active COVID-19.

The chain joins TRBV18 to TRBJ2-7, with 8 bases that match TRBD1. Germline assignment: CDR1 KGHSH and CDR2 LQKENI. V trimming: 3 bases; J trimming: 2 bases; junction bases outside the gene matches: 3. The CDR3 is 14 residues long. The CDR3 protein is CASSPGQVPYEQYF. CDR3 DNA sequence: TGTGCCAGCTCACCGGGACAGGTTCCCTACGAGCAGTACTTC. Supplemented by reference TRBV18 and TRBJ2-7, the full variable domain reads NAGVMQNPRHLVRRRGQEARLRCSPMKGHSHVYWYRQLPEEGLKFMVYLQKENIIDESGMPKERFSAEFPKEGPSILRIQQVVRGDSAAYFCASSPGQVPYEQYFGPGTRLTVT.

This chain joins TRBV5-4 and TRBJ1-3; D is ambiguous. The germline V and J ends were trimmed by 4 bases and 0 bases, with 11 bases remaining between them. The CDR3 runs 15 residues. Germline CDR1 reads SGHNT; CDR2 reads YYREEE (reference sequence). CDR3 loop: CASSPDTYSGNTIYF. The DNA of the CDR3 is TGTGCCAGCAGCCCCGACACTTACTCTGGAAACACCATATATTTT.

This clone came up once. The chain couples TRBV5-4 to TRBJ1-2, with 7 positions matching TRBD1. This CDR3 has 16 residues. From germline, CDR1 is SGHNT and CDR2 YYREEE (reference sequence). The J segment lost 1 base and the V segment lost 0 bases, leaving 6 bases of the junction unmatched. In DNA, the CDR3 is TGTGCCAGCAGCTTGGCCGGCAGGGGGGATAACTATGGCTACACCTTC. It codes for CASSLAGRGDNYGYTF.

This clone was seen at least ten times. The genes are TRBV3-1 (or the pseudogene TRBV3-2) and TRBJ1-3, with a weak D call TRBD1 (6 bases). V was pared by 4 bases and J by 0 bases, with 10 bases between. CDR3 length: 15 residues. Germline CDR1 reads LGHDT; CDR2 reads YNNKEL (reference sequence). The CDR3 sequence is CASSLRQASGNTIYF. The CDR3 DNA follows: TGTGCCAGCAGCCTCCGACAGGCCTCTGGAAACACCATATATTTT.

The chain links TRBV7-3 to TRBJ2-1, with 11 bases that match TRBD2. Trimming cost V 5 bases and J 3 bases; bases outside gene matches: 3. Germline V lookup: CDR1 SGHTA, CDR2 FQGTGA. The CDR3 is made up of 15 amino acids. The CDR3 nucleotides are TGTGCCAGCAGCCTTACTAGCGGGGGCTACAATGAGCAGTTCTTC. Its protein is CASSLTSGGYNEQFF.

The count of this clone is one. V is TRBV9 and J is TRBJ2-1; 10 bases align to TRBD1. This CDR3 comprises 15 residues. V shed 3 bases and J 5 bases; nucleotides not matched to a gene: 5. Germline V gene sequence: CDR1 SGDLS, CDR2 YYNGEE. CDR3 region: CASSADRGPNNEQFF. CDR3 bases: TGTGCCAGCAGCGCCGACAGGGGGCCGAACAATGAGCAGTTCTTC. Variable domain in full (rest from reference TRBV9 and TRBJ2-1): DSGVTQTPKHLITATGQRVTLRCSPRSGDLSVYWYQQSLDQGLQFLIQYYNGEERAKGNILERFSAQQFPDLHSELNLSSLELGDSALYFCASSADRGPNNEQFFGPGTRLTVL.

The chain carries TRBV29-1 and TRBJ2-5; 12 nucleotides align to TRBD2. Germline CDR1 SQVTM, CDR2 ANQGSEA. J gave up 4 bases and V 7 bases, and 13 bases lay outside the gene matches. This CDR3 comprises 16 residues. Written as DNA, the CDR3 is TGCAGCGGCGGAAAGACTAGCGGGGGCCGTGGAGAGACCCAGTACTTC. Its translation is CSGGKTSGGRGETQYF.